These 9 T cell receptor beta chains were sequenced from one sample in a study of T cells in localized non-small cell lung cancer. Sequencing was performed with immunoSEQ multiplex PCR; in TCRdb, only in-frame clones are kept and a portion is missing. The sample has under 50,000 clones, 81% seen once; the top ten hold 17%. Material: peripheral blood mononuclear cells, obtained before any cancer treatment. Receptors originate from a man aged 35 to 70 with stage III lung adenocarcinoma.

This clone was detected once. This CDR3 is CASSIGAGQSNYGYTF. CDR3 in DNA: TGTGCCAGTAGTATAGGGGCAGGCCAATCCAACTATGGCTACACCTTC. The chain uses TRBV19 and TRBJ1-2, with D uncertain. Deletions cut 1 base from V and 2 bases from J, with 14 bases between. The CDR3 is 16 residues long. Germline V gene sequence: CDR1 LNHDA, CDR2 SQIVND (reference sequence).

This chain joins TRBV10-2 and TRBJ1-2; D possibly corresponds to TRBD1 (5 bases). Germline lookup yields CDR1 WSHSY and CDR2 SAAADI. V lost 3 bases and J lost 3, with 11 bases in between. The CDR3 contains 14 residues. The CDR3 DNA is TGCGCCAGCAGTGAATGGGGGGATGACTATGGCTACACCTTC. Protein: CASSEWGDDYGYTF.

The J gene is TRBJ2-2, the V gene TRBV25-1, with D unclear. The CDR3 covers 14 residues. V lost 5 bases and J 5 bases, leaving 12 bases between the germline ends. Germline loops: CDR1 MGHDK, CDR2 SYGVNS. This CDR3 is CASSPSADTGELFF. The DNA for the CDR3 is TGTGCCAGCAGTCCATCGGCAGATACCGGGGAGCTGTTTTTT.

This clone was detected a few times. This sequence joins TRBV5-1 and TRBJ2-1; 7 positions agree with TRBD2. The CDR3 contains 16 residues. Germline assignment: CDR1 SGHRS and CDR2 YFSETQ. Trimming removed 0 bases from V and 0 bases from J; junction bases left unmatched: 3. CDR3 residues: CASSLVPGGSYNEQFF. The CDR3 DNA reads TGCGCCAGCAGCTTGGTCCCGGGGGGCTCCTACAATGAGCAGTTCTTC.

The gene calls are TRBV6-1 and TRBJ1-1; D remains ambiguous. This CDR3 contains 12 residues. The V end was cut by 8 bases, the J end by 0 bases, with 7 bases between. Looked up from germline, CDR1 is MNHNS and CDR2 is SASEGT. Here the CDR3 reads CASGWLNTEAFF. CDR3 bases: TGTGCCAGCGGCTGGCTGAACACTGAAGCTTTCTTT.

The chain has TRBV9 and TRBJ1-2; D might be TRBD1 (6 bases). The CDR3 covers 13 residues. V gave up 3 bases and J gave up 4 bases, with 10 bases separating them. Germline V gene sequence: CDR1 SGDLS, CDR2 YYNGEE. CDR3 sequence reads: CASSEEGGYGYTF. Here the CDR3 DNA reads TGTGCCAGCAGCGAGGAGGGGGGCTATGGCTACACCTTC.

The V gene is TRBV6-6, the J gene TRBJ2-2; no firm D call. Between the trimmed V and J ends, which lost 1 base and 5 bases, there was a span of 5 bases. CDR3 length: 13 amino acids. The germline CDR1 and CDR2 sequences are MNHNY and SVGAGI (reference sequence). CDR3 in amino acids: CASSYLETGELFF. The CDR3 DNA reads as TGTGCCAGCAGTTACTTGGAAACCGGGGAGCTGTTTTTT.

This clone was counted once. The J gene is TRBJ2-3, the V gene TRBV7-9; possibly TRBD1 or TRBD2 for D (5 bases each). V shed 11 bases and J shed 6 bases, with 15 bases lying between them. Germline assignment: CDR1 SEHNR and CDR2 FQNEAQ (reference sequence). The CDR3 loop spans 12 amino acids. The CDR3 loop is CAERGPSDTQYF. The CDR3 DNA reads as TGTGCCGAGAGGGGTCCATCTGATACGCAGTATTTT.

The rearrangement uses TRBV9 and TRBJ2-5; a weak D match, TRBD1 (5 bases). Germline CDR1 reads SGDLS; CDR2 reads YYNGEE. Trimming took 0 bases from V and 3 from J, leaving 6 bases between them. The CDR3 totals 13 residues. CDR3 sequence: CASSVAGKETQYF. The CDR3 DNA sequence: TGTGCCAGCAGCGTAGCAGGGAAAGAGACCCAGTACTTC.